This TCR beta chain was sequenced in a study of blood T cell repertoires in COVID-19 (dated by TCRdb to the early 2020s). Turning to the overall study: Samples from collaborators originated in the United States, Italy and Spain and spanned both the acute and convalescent phases of COVID-19. The material from the prospective study consisted of cDNA or gDNA derived from T cells, B-cell-depleted T cells, or PBMCs. Subjects who had been exposed to COVID-19, were actively infected with it, or had recovered from it provided the deeply sampled blood TCRbeta repertoires that made up the dataset. The repertoires were made available in a free public database intended to serve as a resource for research on the immune response to SARS-CoV-2. Samples were obtained from the ongoing ImmuneRACE study (first 160 participants) and from 1,254 subjects provided by 6 global collaborators. Nearly every sample came with metadata listing a de-identified subject ID, COVID-19 status, age in years and sex. Where HLA class I and class II types were available, the types were taken from metadata supplied by the sample provider, not from assay-based typing. Summary of the overall study and its limitations: Clinical and demographic metadata were provided uncurated, with the amount varying by source and participant.

Participants in the prospective study were aged 18 to 89 years, lived in approximately 26 United States geographic areas, and enrolled through a virtual design. Cohort assignment in the prospective study relied on participant-reported clinical history from a screening survey and a study questionnaire. ImmuneRACE Cohort 3 recovered participants were defined by two consecutive negative NP/OP PCR tests, healthcare professional clearance, or symptom resolution. Mobile phlebotomists in the prospective study collected whole blood, serum and a nasopharyngeal or oropharyngeal swab from every participant. Participants in the prospective study had the option to provide additional blood draws and questionnaires over an approximately 2-month period. Before DNA extraction, prospective study blood samples were shipped either frozen or at room temperature. The immunoSEQ Assay, a bias-controlled multiplex PCR, was used to amplify TCRbeta CDR3 regions from genomic DNA. In the original analysis: Within the assay, amplification of reference gene primers was used to estimate how many nucleated cells each sample contained. To quantify the absolute abundance of each unique TCRbeta CDR3 rearrangement, sequence reads were collapsed and filtered. Productive Simpson clonality was computed per sample as the square root of Simpson's diversity index over productive rearrangements. Not all clones reach the TCRdb copy of this immuneACCESS table, which keeps in-frame sequences only. Checked studies attribute under half of the gap to unresolved V genes and leave the rest unexplained. V and J calls and clone size are those listed in that table; D and trimming were worked out from the DNA. The sample records some 510,000 clones, 88% of which are singletons. Of the sample, 1.8% falls within the top ten clones.

About this clone itself: Its antigen specificity is not known. No much larger clonotype is one base removed from it; base qualities were not supplied.

The source of this sequence is a woman between 40 and 50 years old who had recovered from COVID-19. The source material was PBMCs or T cells enriched from blood (not recorded which).

The CDR3 has the sequence CASSPDRVTGNTIYF. The nucleotide sequence is given as TGTGCCAGCAGCCCTGACAGGGTTACTGGAAACACCATATATTTT. Here the chain combines TRBV11-2 and TRBJ1-3, and 7 junction bases match TRBD1. CDR3 length: 15 amino acids, cysteine to phenylalanine. The DNA shown is the 45-base CDR3, in frame from base 1. Trimming accounts for 5 bases at V and 2 bases at J, while the number of junction bases matched to no gene is 6. The germline V gene yields SGHAT for CDR1 and FQNNGV for CDR2.